Presented here are 32 T cell receptor beta chains from one specimen sequenced in a study of CD8+ T cells in alopecia areata. Noted treatment: oral pan-JAK inhibitor, 5-10 mg twice daily. Extracted RNA was reverse transcribed, and the resulting cDNA served as sequencing template. Clones were sequenced by immunoSEQ multiplex PCR, and TCRdb holds only the in-frame ones, with some missing. The sample shows under 350,000 clones, about 62% of them seen only once. The material sequenced was CD4+ T cells sorted from blood, taken at week 24, from a patient treated with tofacitinib. These receptors originate from a human donor with alopecia areata.

The chain uses TRBV29-1 and TRBJ2-7; D might be TRBD2 (6 bases). V was shortened by 6 bases and J by 8 bases, with 17 bases between the two germline ends. CDR1 and CDR2 from the germline V gene are SQVTM and ANQGSEA. The CDR3 runs to 12 residues. This CDR3 reads CSVGTPFGQQYF. In DNA, the CDR3 is TGCAGCGTAGGGACTCCTTTTGGGCAGCAGTACTTC.

The rearrangement joins TRBV30 to TRBJ1-2; perhaps TRBD1 as D (5 bases). CDR1 is GTSNPN, CDR2 SVGIG, per germline (reference sequence). Trimming pared 7 bases from V and 6 bases from J, leaving 18 bases between. The CDR3 totals 13 residues. The CDR3 coding sequence is TGTGCCTTGACCGGGCTTCGGGGGAATGGCTACACCTTC. It codes for CALTGLRGNGYTF.

In regard to this clone: One junction end disagrees with the germline gene, perhaps due to a read error. The chain joins TRBV4-3 to TRBJ2-7; a possible D gene is TRBD2 (5 bases). Germline V lookup: CDR1 LGHNA, CDR2 YSLEER. There are 15 residues in the CDR3. The CDR3 sequence is CASNQDRPSGYEQYF. The CDR3 DNA sequence: TGCGCCAGCAACCAAGATCGGCCGAGCGGTTACGAGCAGTACTTC.

There are a few counts of this clone. The chain employs TRBV30 and TRBJ1-2, with TRBD1 matching over 7 bases. V dropped 3 bases and J dropped 1; count of bases not matched to a gene: 11. The CDR3 is made up of 16 amino acids. Germline CDR1 is GTSNPN and CDR2 is SVGIG (reference sequence). CDR3 nucleotide sequence: TGTGCCTGGAGCCGCCACGGAGGGGGCCTTAACTATGGCTACACCTTC. Amino acids: CAWSRHGGGLNYGYTF.

The V and J genes are TRBV5-6 and TRBJ2-7; D uncertain. V dropped 2 bases and J dropped 0 bases, with 9 bases sitting between them. Germline CDR1 SGHDT, CDR2 YYEEEE. The CDR3 spans 14 residues. The CDR3 DNA follows: TGTGCCAGCAGCTTCCCCGGTGTCTCCTACGAGCAGTACTTC. This gives the protein CASSFPGVSYEQYF.

Comment on this clone: Lacking the conserved final phenylalanine or tryptophan, this CDR3 likely reflects a read error. Because the CDR3's place on the DNA is in doubt, the DNA is left out and the CDR3 is given as listed by TCRdb. This same CDR3 is encoded by further DNA sequences in the sample. The chain combines TRBV30 with TRBJ1-2; TRBD1 reflects the table's D call only, with no check against the DNA. CDR1 and CDR2 (germline): GTSNPN, SVGIG (reference sequence). The CDR3 region is 12 residues in length, termini included. This CDR3 reads CAWSETNDSGGS.

The chain carries TRBV5-1 and TRBJ2-1; D ambiguous. The CDR3 contains 16 residues. The germline gives CDR1 SGHRS, CDR2 YFSETQ. V shed 2 bases and J shed 0 bases, with 12 bases lying between them. The CDR3, as DNA: TGCGCCAGCAGCTTAGGCCCCCAGAGCTCCTACAATGAGCAGTTCTTC. Translated, it gives CASSLGPQSSYNEQFF.

The chain combines TRBV10-3 with TRBJ2-7; D is perhaps TRBD1 (5 bases). Germline lookup yields CDR1 ENHRY and CDR2 SYGVKD. The CDR3 totals 16 residues. The V and J ends lost 6 bases and 2 bases respectively, with 20 bases between them. CDR3 loop: CAIRSDSRVVAYEQYF. In nucleotides, the CDR3 is TGTGCCATCAGGAGCGACAGTAGGGTAGTAGCCTACGAGCAGTACTTC.

This clone was seen a handful of times. The chain uses TRBV7-2 and TRBJ2-5, with 9 bases fitting TRBD2. Losses at the gene ends were 5 bases for V and 1 base for J; bases not matched to a gene: 5. Germline V CDR1 and CDR2: SGHTA, FQGNSA. The CDR3 covers 15 residues. CDR3 nucleotides: TGTGCCAGCAGCCAGCGGGGGGATGCCCAAGAGACCCAGTACTTC. Residues: CASSQRGDAQETQYF.

CDR3 protein: CSVVLALQETQYF. The DNA for the CDR3 is TGCAGCGTTGTATTGGCCCTTCAAGAGACCCAGTACTTC. This chain uses TRBV29-1 with TRBJ2-5; D unclear. The germline V gene encodes CDR1 SQVTM and CDR2 ANQGSEA. Trimming stripped 4 bases from V and 2 bases from J, with 11 bases between. This CDR3 region has 13 residues.

V is TRBV18 and J is TRBJ1-4; D is undetermined. The CDR3 runs 13 residues. The germline gives CDR1 KGHSH, CDR2 LQKENI. Deletions cut 3 bases from V and 4 bases from J, with 6 bases between. CDR3 in amino acids: CASSPQNNEKLFF. The CDR3 DNA reads TGTGCCAGCTCACCCCAGAATAATGAAAAACTGTTTTTT.

The rearrangement uses TRBV14 and TRBJ1-3; the D is unclear. Trimming pared 5 bases from V and 9 bases from J, leaving 14 bases between. Per germline, CDR1 SGHDN and CDR2 FVKESK. The CDR3 is made up of 13 amino acids. The CDR3 loop reads CASSSRTRATIYF. Written as DNA, the CDR3 is TGTGCCAGCAGCTCCCGCACCCGGGCCACCATATATTTT. Looking up the rest from reference TRBV14 and TRBJ1-3 gives the full variable domain: EAGVTQFPSHSVIEKGQTVTLRCDPISGHDNLYWYRRVMGKEIKFLLHFVKESKQDESGMPNNRFLAERTGGTYSTLKVQPAELEDSGVYFCASSSRTRATIYFGEGSWLTVV.

This clone was observed a few times. The rearrangement joins TRBV28 to TRBJ2-7, with 9 bases that match TRBD1. The CDR3 totals 15 residues. Trimming cost V 8 bases and J 4 bases; bases outside gene matches: 12. CDR1 is MDHEN and CDR2 is SYDVKM in the germline V gene. This CDR3 is CASGYSGTGNYEQYF. DNA for the CDR3: TGTGCCAGCGGCTATTCCGGGACAGGGAATTACGAGCAGTACTTC. Looking up the rest from reference TRBV28 and TRBJ2-7 gives the full variable domain: DVKVTQSSRYLVKRTGEKVFLECVQDMDHENMFWYRQDPGLGLRLIYFSYDVKMKEKGDIPEGYSVSREKKERFSLILESASTNQTSMYLCASGYSGTGNYEQYFGPGTRLTVT.

In this sample, this clone turned up once. The J gene is TRBJ2-5, the V gene TRBV30; the match to TRBD2 covers 8 bases. This CDR3 spans 16 amino acids. The germline V gene has CDR1 GTSNPN and CDR2 SVGIG (reference sequence). J lost 3 bases, V lost 8 bases, and 17 bases had no gene match. The CDR3 DNA follows: TGTGCCCAACCCGTTGAGAAGCGGGGGACGAAAGAGACCCAGTACTTC. Amino acids: CAQPVEKRGTKETQYF.

This chain connects TRBV2 to TRBJ2-1; 9 bases map to TRBD1. CDR1 SNHLY and CDR2 FYNNEI come from the germline V gene. The junction had 10 bases not matched to a gene; V was cut back by 5 bases and J by 8 bases. This CDR3 contains 15 residues. DNA for the CDR3: TGTGCCAGCAGTCAGGCAATGACAGGGGGAGATGAGCAGTTCTTC. Translating gives CASSQAMTGGDEQFF.

This clone was seen a single time. The chain has TRBV7-2 and TRBJ1-6; TRBD1 might be the D (6 bases). V was cut by 1 base and J by 7 bases, with 14 bases left in between. The CDR3 has 16 amino acids. The germline gives CDR1 SGHTA, CDR2 FQGNSA. DNA for the CDR3: TGTGCCAGCAGCTTAGGGTCGGCAGGGGCAAATTCACCCCTCCACTTT. Amino acids: CASSLGSAGANSPLHF. Supplemented by reference TRBV7-2 and TRBJ1-6, the full variable domain reads GAGVSQSPSNKVTEKGKDVELRCDPISGHTALYWYRQSLGQGLEFLIYFQGNSAPDKSGLPSDRFSAERTGGSVSTLTIQRTQQEDSAVYLCASSLGSAGANSPLHFGNGTRLTVT.

The genes are TRBV12-5 and TRBJ1-6, with TRBD1 identical over 7 bases. Germline CDR1 reads LGHNT; CDR2 reads FRNRAP. J was trimmed by 9 bases and V by 1 base; bases with no gene match: 6. The CDR3 is made up of 15 amino acids. CDR3 sequence reads: CASGLEQGLVSPLHF. The DNA of the CDR3 is TGTGCTAGTGGTTTGGAACAGGGGTTGGTTTCACCCCTCCACTTT.

This clone has only a few counts. The rearrangement uses TRBV29-1 and TRBJ1-2, with D perhaps TRBD1 (6 bases). The V end was cut by 6 bases, the J end by 6 bases, with 17 bases between. Germline assignment: CDR1 SQVTM and CDR2 ANQGSEA. The CDR3 covers 13 residues. CDR3 sequence: CSVGGTGRNGYTF. The CDR3 nucleotides are TGCAGCGTCGGGGGAACAGGGAGGAATGGCTACACCTTC. The variable domain in full, with the rest retrieved from reference TRBV29-1 and TRBJ1-2, is SAVISQKPSRDICQRGTSLTIQCQVDSQVTMMFWYRQQPGQSLTLIATANQGSEATYESGFVIDKFPISRPNLTFSTLTVSNMSPEDSSIYLCSVGGTGRNGYTFGSGTRLTVV.

The chain recombines TRBV2 with TRBJ1-2; no clear D. CDR1 is SNHLY, CDR2 FYNNEI, per germline. Trimming took off 3 bases at V and 4 bases at J, with 9 bases between the two ends. The CDR3 covers 13 residues. DNA for the CDR3: TGTGCCAGCAGTGAGGAGAACAGCTATGGCTACACCTTC. Amino acid sequence: CASSEENSYGYTF.

In this sample, this clone turned up a few times. The J gene is TRBJ2-2, the V gene TRBV7-2; no reliable D call. The CDR3 length is 14 residues. Per the germline V gene, CDR1 is SGHTA and CDR2 is FQGNSA. Trimming stripped 0 bases from V and 6 bases from J, with 8 bases between. In DNA, the CDR3 is TGTGCCAGCAGCTTAGCAGGGCCGGCCGGGGAGCTGTTTTTT. Translated, it gives CASSLAGPAGELFF.

V and J are TRBV4-1 and TRBJ1-5; the D is unclear. Germline values: CDR1 MGHRA, CDR2 YSYEKL. V was shortened by 0 bases and J by 1 base, with 16 bases between the two germline ends. This CDR3 has 18 amino acids. CDR3 residues: CASSQDSQVYWSNQPQHF. Written as DNA, the CDR3 is TGCGCCAGCAGCCAAGATTCCCAGGTCTATTGGAGCAATCAGCCCCAGCATTTT.

The J gene is TRBJ1-4, the V gene TRBV7-2, with 9 bases that match TRBD1. With 5 bases clipped from V and 8 bases from J, the junction kept 3 bases outside the gene matches. The length of the CDR3 is 13 residues. CDR1 is SGHTA and CDR2 is FQGNSA in the germline V gene. The CDR3 bases are TGTGCCAGCAGCAGACAGGGGGAAGAAAAACTGTTTTTT. It codes for CASSRQGEEKLFF.

About this clone: In the same sample, other DNA sequences code for this CDR3. The chain couples TRBV30 to TRBJ2-3; unclear D gene. Germline V gene data show CDR1 as GTSNPN and CDR2 as SVGIG (reference sequence). The germline V and J ends were trimmed by 0 bases and 6 bases, with 7 bases remaining between them. This CDR3 is 12 amino acids long. CDR3: CAWSVLADTQYF. CDR3 bases: TGTGCCTGGAGTGTACTGGCGGATACGCAGTATTTT.

The chain joins TRBV9 to TRBJ2-3, with 9 bases fitting TRBD1. The CDR3 runs to 16 residues. Germline CDR1 reads SGDLS; CDR2 reads YYNGEE. V shed 3 bases and J 2 bases; nucleotides not matched to a gene: 7. The CDR3 region is CASSGDRAFSTDTQYF. DNA of the CDR3: TGTGCCAGCAGCGGGGACAGGGCATTCTCCACAGATACGCAGTATTTT.

Details on this clone: At one end the junction does not follow the germline gene, possibly because of a read error. This chain uses TRBV9 with TRBJ1-5; D is uncertain. Looked up from germline, CDR1 is SGDLS and CDR2 is YYNGEE. The CDR3 has 14 amino acids. As DNA, the CDR3 is TGTGCCAACAGCGTATCTGGGAACAATCAGCCCCAGCATTTT. Its protein product is CANSVSGNNQPQHF.

This chain connects TRBV7-8 to TRBJ1-2; a weak D match, TRBD1 (5 bases). Trimming removed 5 bases from V and 2 bases from J, with 12 bases in between. This CDR3 has 14 amino acids. Germline V gives CDR1 SGHVS, CDR2 FQNEAQ. CDR3 sequence reads: CASSAREENYGYTF. In DNA form, the CDR3 reads TGTGCCAGCAGCGCCAGGGAAGAAAACTATGGCTACACCTTC.

The gene calls are TRBV2 and TRBJ1-4; tentative D call: TRBD1 (6 bases). This CDR3 has 18 residues. V dropped 6 bases and J dropped 8 bases, with 28 bases sitting between them. Per germline, CDR1 SNHLY and CDR2 FYNNEI. The CDR3: CASSRRDIRLESGEKLFF. The CDR3 DNA reads TGTGCCAGCAGCCGACGGGACATACGGCTAGAGTCCGGAGAAAAACTGTTTTTT.

The chain links TRBV7-2 to TRBJ1-6; perhaps TRBD1 as D (5 bases). The germline V gene encodes CDR1 SGHTA and CDR2 FQGNSA. The CDR3 extends over 15 amino acids. V was pared by 1 base and J by 9 bases, with 13 bases between. The CDR3 spells CASSLEGLRGSPLHF. In DNA form, the CDR3 reads TGTGCCAGCAGCTTAGAGGGCCTAAGGGGTTCACCCCTCCACTTT.

The chain links TRBV28 to TRBJ2-7; D is possibly TRBD1 or TRBD2 (5 bases each). Germline lookup yields CDR1 MDHEN and CDR2 SYDVKM. The germline V and J ends were trimmed by 2 bases and 1 base, with 9 bases remaining between them. The CDR3 extends over 14 amino acids. CDR3 bases: TGTGCCAGCAGTTTACTCAGGGAGTCCTACGAGCAGTACTTC. Protein: CASSLLRESYEQYF.

This clone was seen just once. Other DNA sequences in the same sample also yield this CDR3. The rearrangement joins TRBV6-5 to TRBJ2-6; D possibly corresponds to TRBD2 (6 bases). The CDR3 loop spans 16 amino acids. Germline CDR1 reads MNHEY; CDR2 reads SVGAGI. V was cut by 0 bases and J by 3 bases, with 9 bases left in between. The CDR3 is CASSYSAGLGANVLTF. The CDR3 DNA follows: TGTGCCAGCAGTTACTCGGCGGGACTTGGGGCCAACGTCCTGACTTTC.

The chain recombines TRBV7-2 with TRBJ2-5, with D hard to call. Trimming shortened V by 5 bases and J by 5 bases, and 12 bases separated the two germline ends. Germline values: CDR1 SGHTA, CDR2 FQGNSA. This CDR3 contains 13 residues. CDR3 region: CASSPLGSETQYF. The CDR3 coding sequence is TGTGCCAGCAGCCCTCTGGGTAGCGAGACCCAGTACTTC. Full variable domain (missing parts from reference TRBV7-2 and TRBJ2-5): GAGVSQSPSNKVTEKGKDVELRCDPISGHTALYWYRQSLGQGLEFLIYFQGNSAPDKSGLPSDRFSAERTGGSVSTLTIQRTQQEDSAVYLCASSPLGSETQYFGPGTRLLVL.

This chain joins TRBV6-6 and TRBJ1-2, with D uncertain. CDR3 length: 13 amino acids. The germline CDR1 and CDR2 sequences are MNHNY and SVGAGI (reference sequence). V lost 2 bases, J lost 8 bases, and 12 bases lay in between. Written as DNA, the CDR3 is TGTGCCAGCAGTTACAGGTCCGGAGAGGGCTACACCTTC. It is translated as CASSYRSGEGYTF.